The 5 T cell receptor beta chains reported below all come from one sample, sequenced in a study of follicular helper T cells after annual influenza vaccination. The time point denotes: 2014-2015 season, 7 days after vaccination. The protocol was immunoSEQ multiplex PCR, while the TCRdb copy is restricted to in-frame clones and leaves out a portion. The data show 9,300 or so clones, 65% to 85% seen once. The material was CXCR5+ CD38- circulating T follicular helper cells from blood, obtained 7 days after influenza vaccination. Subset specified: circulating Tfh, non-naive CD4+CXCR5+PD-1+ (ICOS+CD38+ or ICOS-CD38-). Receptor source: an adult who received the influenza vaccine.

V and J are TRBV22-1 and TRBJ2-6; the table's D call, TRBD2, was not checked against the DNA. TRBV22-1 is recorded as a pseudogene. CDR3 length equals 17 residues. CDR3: CPGRLLSEQSRANVLTF. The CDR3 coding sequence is TGTCCTGGGAGATTGTTAAGCGAACAAAGTCGGGCCAACGTCCTGACTTTC.

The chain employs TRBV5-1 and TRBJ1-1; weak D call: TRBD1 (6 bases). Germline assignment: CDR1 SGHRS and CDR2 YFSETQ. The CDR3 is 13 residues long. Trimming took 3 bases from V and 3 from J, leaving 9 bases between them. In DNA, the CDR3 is TGCGCCAGCAGCTCGAAGGGGGACACTGAAGCTTTCTTT. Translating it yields CASSSKGDTEAFF.

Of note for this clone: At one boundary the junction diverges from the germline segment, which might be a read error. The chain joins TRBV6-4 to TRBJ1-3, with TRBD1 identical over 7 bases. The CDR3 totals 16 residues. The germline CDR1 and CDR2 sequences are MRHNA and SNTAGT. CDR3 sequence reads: CPSLGDRYRSGNTIYF. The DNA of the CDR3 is TGCCCCTCGCTGGGGGACAGATATCGCTCTGGAAACACCATATATTTT.

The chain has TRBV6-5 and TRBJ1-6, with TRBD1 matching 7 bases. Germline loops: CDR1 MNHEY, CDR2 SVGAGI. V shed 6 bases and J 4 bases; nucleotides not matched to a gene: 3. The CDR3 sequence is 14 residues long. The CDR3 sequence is CASRGTAYNSPLHF. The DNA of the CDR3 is TGTGCCAGCAGGGGGACAGCTTATAATTCACCCCTCCACTTT.

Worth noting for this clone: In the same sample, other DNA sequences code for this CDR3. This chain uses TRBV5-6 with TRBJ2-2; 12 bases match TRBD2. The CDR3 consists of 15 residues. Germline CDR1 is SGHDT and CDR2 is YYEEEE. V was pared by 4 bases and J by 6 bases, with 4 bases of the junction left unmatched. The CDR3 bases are TGTGCCAGCAGCGTGCTAGCGGGGGGGGCCGGGGAGCTGTTTTTT. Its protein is CASSVLAGGAGELFF.